This is a list of T cell receptor beta chains from one sample in a study of blood T cell repertoires in COVID-19. Here immunoSEQ multiplex PCR was the method, and the copy in TCRdb shows in-frame clones only, minus some. The sample includes some 73,000 clones, 85% of them seen just once. Sequencing input: peripheral blood. These receptors were collected from a man between 50 and 59 years old with COVID-19, enrolled during active disease. CDR3s include the opening cysteine and the closing phenylalanine or tryptophan. Fields, in order: J gene, V gene, clone size, D gene, CDR3 DNA, CDR3 protein. The D gene is left open where the match is weak. Expanded clones are given a class, and other clones once, few, many or no size at all.

j_call: TRBJ2-1; v_call: TRBV5-5; clone_size: -; d_call: -; cdr3_nt: TGTGCCAGCCGGGATAGTCTAGCGTTTGGTGAGCAGTTCTTC; cdr3_aa: CASRDSLAFGEQFF
j_call: TRBJ1-6; v_call: TRBV28; clone_size: few; d_call: -; cdr3_nt: TGTGCCAGCAGTTTAAGTCAGAATTCACCCCTCCACTTT; cdr3_aa: CASSLSQNSPLHF
j_call: TRBJ2-1; v_call: TRBV7-2; clone_size: -; d_call: TRBD1; cdr3_nt: TGTGCCAGCAGCTCGCGAGCGTCCGGGACAGGGCGGCGCAATGAGCAGTTCTTC; cdr3_aa: CASSSRASGTGRRNEQFF
j_call: TRBJ1-1; v_call: TRBV19; clone_size: -; d_call: -; cdr3_nt: TGTGCCAGTAGTATCACAGGGTACACTGAAGCTTTCTTT; cdr3_aa: CASSITGYTEAFF
j_call: TRBJ2-7; v_call: TRBV19; clone_size: -; d_call: TRBD1; cdr3_nt: TGTGCCAGTACCCGAACAGGGGACACTTACGAGCAGTACTTC; cdr3_aa: CASTRTGDTYEQYF
j_call: TRBJ2-7; v_call: TRBV7-2; clone_size: -; d_call: TRBD1; cdr3_nt: TGTGCCAGCAGCACCTACCGGGACAGGGGAGTCTACGAGCAGTACTTC; cdr3_aa: CASSTYRDRGVYEQYF
j_call: TRBJ2-5; v_call: TRBV20-1; clone_size: -; d_call: -; cdr3_nt: TGCAGTGCATTAGCGGAGACCCAGTACTTC; cdr3_aa: CSALAETQYF
j_call: TRBJ1-3; v_call: TRBV28; clone_size: few; d_call: -; cdr3_nt: TGTGCCAGCAGGCGCTCTGGGAGGAGTGTCGTCGGCACCATATATTTT; cdr3_aa: CASRRSGRSVVGTIYF
j_call: TRBJ2-3; v_call: TRBV19; clone_size: -; d_call: -; cdr3_nt: TGTGCCAGTAGTGGAACGGGTGTTAGGACAGATACGCAGTATTTT; cdr3_aa: CASSGTGVRTDTQYF
j_call: TRBJ1-5; v_call: TRBV6-1; clone_size: -; d_call: -; cdr3_nt: TGTGCCAGCAGTGAATTGGGGGGAAATCAGCCCCAGCATTTT; cdr3_aa: CASSELGGNQPQHF
j_call: TRBJ2-5; v_call: TRBV5-1; clone_size: -; d_call: TRBD2; cdr3_nt: TGCGCCAGCAGCTTCCGGACTAGCGGGAGCCCCGAGCGAGAGACCCAGTACTTC; cdr3_aa: CASSFRTSGSPERETQYF
j_call: TRBJ1-2; v_call: TRBV7-2; clone_size: -; d_call: -; cdr3_nt: TGTGCCAGCAGCTATCGACAGAACTATGGCTACACCTTC; cdr3_aa: CASSYRQNYGYTF
j_call: TRBJ2-1; v_call: TRBV12-3/TRBV12-4; clone_size: -; d_call: TRBD2; cdr3_nt: TGTGCCAGCAGACGGACTAGCGGGTGGGAGCAGTTCTTC; cdr3_aa: CASRRTSGWEQFF
j_call: TRBJ2-7; v_call: TRBV7-2; clone_size: -; d_call: TRBD1; cdr3_nt: TGTGCCAGCAGCTCACAGGGGATCGAGCAGTACTTC; cdr3_aa: CASSSQGIEQYF
j_call: TRBJ2-4; v_call: TRBV28; clone_size: -; d_call: -; cdr3_nt: TGTGCCAGCAGGCCGGCCCTACAGGGTTTAGGCAAAAACATTCAGTACTTC; cdr3_aa: CASRPALQGLGKNIQYF
j_call: TRBJ1-4; v_call: TRBV9; clone_size: -; d_call: -; cdr3_nt: TGTGCCAGCAGCCCCCAAGGGGGGGCCGGGGGTGAAAAACTGTTTTTT; cdr3_aa: CASSPQGGAGGEKLFF
j_call: TRBJ1-3; v_call: TRBV7-2; clone_size: -; d_call: -; cdr3_nt: TGTGCCAGCAGCTCCCGCGTGTCAGGCTCTGGAAACACCATATATTTT; cdr3_aa: CASSSRVSGSGNTIYF
j_call: TRBJ2-3; v_call: TRBV5-4; clone_size: few; d_call: TRBD1; cdr3_nt: TGTGCCAGCAGCCTGTACGTGACAGGGGGAGATACGCAGTATTTT; cdr3_aa: CASSLYVTGGDTQYF
j_call: TRBJ2-1; v_call: TRBV5-4; clone_size: few; d_call: -; cdr3_nt: TGTGCCAGCAGCCCAGACCTTACAGGGAGCTCCTACAATGAGCAGTTCTTC; cdr3_aa: CASSPDLTGSSYNEQFF
j_call: TRBJ1-5; v_call: TRBV3-1/TRBV3-2; clone_size: once; d_call: -; cdr3_nt: TGTGCCAGCAGCCAAGATGGAGGCAATCAGCCCCAGCATTTT; cdr3_aa: CASSQDGGNQPQHF
j_call: TRBJ2-7; v_call: TRBV6-5; clone_size: -; d_call: -; cdr3_nt: TGTGCCAGCAGTTACGACAGGATCTCCTACGAGCAGTACTTC; cdr3_aa: CASSYDRISYEQYF
j_call: TRBJ1-3; v_call: TRBV10-3; clone_size: -; d_call: TRBD1; cdr3_nt: TGTGCCATCAGGGGACAGGAGGCGGGAAACACCATATATTTT; cdr3_aa: CAIRGQEAGNTIYF
j_call: TRBJ2-7; v_call: TRBV5-4; clone_size: -; d_call: -; cdr3_nt: TGTGCCAGCAGCTTGGGGGCGGGAGAGCAGTACTTC; cdr3_aa: CASSLGAGEQYF
j_call: TRBJ2-7; v_call: TRBV15; clone_size: -; d_call: -; cdr3_nt: TGTGCCACCAGCAGAGACTCGTACGAGCAGTACTTC; cdr3_aa: CATSRDSYEQYF
j_call: TRBJ1-5; v_call: TRBV12-3/TRBV12-4; clone_size: few; d_call: -; cdr3_nt: TGTGCCAGCAGTTTGTCCCACAATCAGCCCCAGCATTTT; cdr3_aa: CASSLSHNQPQHF
j_call: TRBJ1-5; v_call: TRBV19; clone_size: -; d_call: TRBD1; cdr3_nt: TGTGCCAGTAGAAGGACGGGACAGAAGAATCAGCCCCAGCATTTT; cdr3_aa: CASRRTGQKNQPQHF
j_call: TRBJ2-7; v_call: TRBV3-1/TRBV3-2; clone_size: -; d_call: -; cdr3_nt: TGTGCCAGCAGCCAAAGGAGTTCCTACGAGCAGTACTTC; cdr3_aa: CASSQRSSYEQYF
j_call: TRBJ2-1; v_call: TRBV18; clone_size: -; d_call: -; cdr3_nt: TGTGCCAGCTCACCTTCCCCGCGGCACAATGAGCAGTTCTTC; cdr3_aa: CASSPSPRHNEQFF
j_call: TRBJ2-1; v_call: TRBV28; clone_size: -; d_call: -; cdr3_nt: TGTGCCAGCAGTCCATTTAAGGGAGGGGGTAGGAATGAGCAGTTCTTC; cdr3_aa: CASSPFKGGGRNEQFF
j_call: TRBJ2-7; v_call: TRBV5-1; clone_size: -; d_call: -; cdr3_nt: TGCGCCAGCCATAACCAGGCATCCTACGAGCAGTACTTC; cdr3_aa: CASHNQASYEQYF
j_call: TRBJ2-7; v_call: TRBV5-1; clone_size: -; d_call: TRBD2; cdr3_nt: TGCGCCAGCAGTGGAGGGAGCGGGACCCACCCCTACGAGCAGTACTTC; cdr3_aa: CASSGGSGTHPYEQYF
j_call: TRBJ1-2; v_call: TRBV18; clone_size: -; d_call: -; cdr3_nt: TGTGCCAGCTCACCACTCCCAGATAACTATGGCTACACCTTC; cdr3_aa: CASSPLPDNYGYTF
j_call: TRBJ1-1; v_call: TRBV5-1; clone_size: -; d_call: TRBD1; cdr3_nt: TGCGCCAGCAGCCCCGGGACAGGGGGCTGGGGCACTGAAGCTTTCTTT; cdr3_aa: CASSPGTGGWGTEAFF
j_call: TRBJ2-2; v_call: TRBV29-1; clone_size: -; d_call: TRBD1; cdr3_nt: TGCAGCGGACGACAGGGAACCGGGGAGCTGTTTTTT; cdr3_aa: CSGRQGTGELFF
j_call: TRBJ1-5; v_call: TRBV28; clone_size: -; d_call: TRBD1; cdr3_nt: TGTGCCAGCAGCCCACAAGGGGGCGGCACGCAGCCCCAGCATTTT; cdr3_aa: CASSPQGGGTQPQHF
j_call: TRBJ1-4; v_call: TRBV2; clone_size: -; d_call: TRBD1; cdr3_nt: TGTGCCAGCAAATGGGGGCAGGGGGCCCGTAATGAAAAACTGTTTTTT; cdr3_aa: CASKWGQGARNEKLFF
j_call: TRBJ2-7; v_call: TRBV2; clone_size: -; d_call: -; cdr3_nt: TGTGCCAGCAGAGAGACAGAGAGCTCCTACGAGCAGTACTTC; cdr3_aa: CASRETESSYEQYF